The 20 T cell receptor beta chains presented below share a single source sample, sequenced in a study of cytomegalovirus exposure and HLA in healthy donors. A multiplex PCR was run with 60 Vbeta primers and 13 Jbeta primers. Assay used: immunoSEQ multiplex PCR; TCRdb lists only in-frame clones, some missing. This sample carries approximately 120,000 clones, over 70% of them seen once, and the ten largest clones take approximately 1.2%. Input material: PBMCs. These receptor sequences come from a female donor in good health and CMV-seronegative.

The chain recombines TRBV19 with TRBJ2-3; the D is unclear. Looked up from germline, CDR1 is LNHDA and CDR2 is SQIVND (reference sequence). V was shortened by 4 bases and J by 6 bases, with 5 bases between the two germline ends. This CDR3 has 11 amino acids. As DNA, the CDR3 is TGTGCCAGTAGTAACATCGATACGCAGTATTTT. Its translation: CASSNIDTQYF.

The CDR3 is CASRHTSTAYYGYTF. Written as DNA, the CDR3 is TGTGCCAGTAGGCACACTTCGACAGCATACTATGGCTACACCTTC. The chain employs TRBV19 and TRBJ1-2; a possible D gene is TRBD1 (5 bases). V was trimmed by 6 bases and J by 3 bases, leaving 17 bases between them. The V gene's germline CDR1 is LNHDA and CDR2 SQIVND (reference sequence). The CDR3 has 15 amino acids. Full variable domain (outside the CDR3, taken from reference TRBV19 and TRBJ1-2): DGGITQSPKYLFRKEGQNVTLSCEQNLNHDAMYWYRQDPGQGLRLIYYSQIVNDFQKGDIAEGYSVSREKKESFPLTVTSAQKNPTAFYLCASRHTSTAYYGYTFGSGTRLTVV.

The chain employs TRBV5-8 and TRBJ2-5; 9 nucleotides match TRBD1. The J segment lost 3 bases and the V segment lost 4 bases, leaving 10 bases of the junction unmatched. Germline V gene lookup returns CDR1 SGHTS and CDR2 YDEGEE. This CDR3 is 16 amino acids long. Written as DNA, the CDR3 is TGTGCCAGCAGCCCCCTCCGGACAGGGGCCGAAGAGACCCAGTACTTC. Its translation is CASSPLRTGAEETQYF.

In its sample, this clone was seen once. V is TRBV19 and J is TRBJ1-5, with TRBD1 matching 7 bases. Germline CDR1 LNHDA, CDR2 SQIVND (reference sequence). This CDR3 is 14 amino acids long. V was pared by 4 bases and J by 8 bases, with 8 bases of the junction left unmatched. The CDR3, as DNA: TGTGCCAGTAGTACCGCGACAGGGCGTAAGCCCCAGCATTTT. The encoded protein is CASSTATGRKPQHF. Drawing the rest from reference TRBV19 and TRBJ1-5, the complete variable domain is DGGITQSPKYLFRKEGQNVTLSCEQNLNHDAMYWYRQDPGQGLRLIYYSQIVNDFQKGDIAEGYSVSREKKESFPLTVTSAQKNPTAFYLCASSTATGRKPQHFGDGTRLSIL.

This clone came up a few times. The chain is built from TRBV28 and TRBJ2-1, with a possible D match to TRBD2 (5 bases). Germline V CDR1 and CDR2: MDHEN, SYDVKM. Trimming cost V 5 bases and J 4 bases, with 12 bases left between them. This CDR3 has 14 amino acids. The CDR3: CASSPPGSYNEQFF. For the CDR3, the DNA is TGTGCCAGCAGTCCACCGGGATCATACAATGAGCAGTTCTTC.

This rearrangement joins TRBV7-9 to TRBJ2-3, with D perhaps matching TRBD2 (5 bases). Germline values: CDR1 SEHNR, CDR2 FQNEAQ (reference sequence). The V gene lost 5 bases and the J gene lost 1 base, with 16 bases spanning the gap. This CDR3 is built from 16 residues. The CDR3 loop is CASSQPWGAGTDTQYF. The CDR3 DNA reads as TGTGCCAGCAGCCAACCCTGGGGAGCGGGCACAGATACGCAGTATTTT. The variable domain in full, with the rest retrieved from reference TRBV7-9 and TRBJ2-3, is DTGVSQNPRHKITKRGQNVTFRCDPISEHNRLYWYRQTLGQGPEFLTYFQNEAQLEKSRLLSDRFSAERPKGSFSTLEIQRTEQGDSAMYLCASSQPWGAGTDTQYFGPGTRLTVL.

The rearrangement links TRBV18 to TRBJ2-1; 11 bases match TRBD2. Germline CDR1 reads KGHSH; CDR2 reads LQKENI. The CDR3 spans 15 residues. The J segment lost 6 bases and the V segment lost 3 bases, leaving 4 bases of the junction unmatched. The CDR3 DNA reads TGTGCCAGCTCACCCCAGACTAGCGGGGTCAATGAGCAGTTCTTC. Amino acids: CASSPQTSGVNEQFF.

V gene TRBV19 combines with J gene TRBJ2-1; TRBD2 matches 12 bases. The trim removed 3 bases at V and 3 bases at J, leaving 3 bases unmatched. CDR1 LNHDA and CDR2 SQIVND come from the germline V gene (reference sequence). The CDR3 covers 16 residues. The DNA for the CDR3 is TGTGCCAGTAGTATGACTAGCGGGAGTATCTACAATGAGCAGTTCTTC. This sequence encodes CASSMTSGSIYNEQFF.

The rearrangement joins TRBV30 to TRBJ2-5; TRBD2 matches at 7 bases. Trimming took 7 bases from V and 4 from J; bases not matched to a gene: 18. The germline V gene encodes CDR1 GTSNPN and CDR2 SVGIG (reference sequence). The CDR3 is 16 residues long. Here the CDR3 reads CAYSPLGGVSPETQYF. CDR3 nucleotide sequence: TGTGCCTACTCCCCCTTGGGGGGGGTTTCACCAGAGACCCAGTACTTC. The variable domain in full, completed from reference TRBV30 and TRBJ2-5, reads SQTIHQWPATLVQPVGSPLSLECTVEGTSNPNLYWYRQAAGRGLQLLFYSVGIGQISSEVPQNLSASRPQDRQFILSSKKLLLSDSGFYLCAYSPLGGVSPETQYFGPGTRLLVL.

The chain is built from TRBV7-3 and TRBJ2-1, with D perhaps TRBD2 (6 bases). The CDR3 covers 15 residues. Trimming pared 5 bases from V and 4 bases from J, leaving 15 bases between. CDR1 SGHTA and CDR2 FQGTGA come from the germline V gene. The CDR3 sequence: CASSLRDSTYNEQFF. CDR3 coding DNA: TGTGCCAGCAGCCTCCGGGACTCTACTTACAATGAGCAGTTCTTC.

The chain joins TRBV6-6 to TRBJ2-1; 9 bases align to TRBD2. Germline assignment: CDR1 MNHNY and CDR2 SVGAGI (reference sequence). The V and J ends lost 6 bases and 10 bases, in that order; junction bases with no gene match: 10. The CDR3 covers 14 residues. The CDR3 region has the DNA TGTGCCAGCAGGGAGGCGGGAGGGCCTCGGGAGCAGTTCTTC. It yields the protein CASREAGGPREQFF.

This chain joins TRBV14 and TRBJ2-1; 9 nucleotides line up with TRBD1. The ends lost 2 bases at V and 7 bases at J; junction bases unmatched: 9. Germline V lookup: CDR1 SGHDN, CDR2 FVKESK. This CDR3 comprises 16 residues. This CDR3 reads CASSQMLGQGENEQFF. CDR3 coding DNA: TGTGCCAGCAGCCAAATGCTGGGACAGGGTGAGAATGAGCAGTTCTTC.

This chain connects TRBV18 to TRBJ1-4; D unresolved. Germline V gives CDR1 KGHSH, CDR2 LQKENI. V was shortened by 4 bases and J by 2 bases, with 5 bases between the two germline ends. The CDR3 has 13 amino acids. This CDR3 reads CASSRSTNEKLFF. The CDR3 region has the DNA TGTGCCAGCTCACGGAGCACTAATGAAAAACTGTTTTTT.

V usage is TRBV7-3 and J usage is TRBJ2-3; D is ambiguous. This CDR3 has 14 residues. In germline, CDR1 is SGHTA, CDR2 FQGTGA. V was trimmed by 2 bases and J by 5 bases, leaving 11 bases between them. The DNA for the CDR3 is TGTGCCAGCAGCTTAGGGCATCTTGAAGATACGCAGTATTTT. Protein sequence: CASSLGHLEDTQYF.

The chain links TRBV5-4 to TRBJ2-3; TRBD2 agrees at 9 bases. CDR3 length: 16 amino acids. The J segment lost 4 bases and the V segment lost 2 bases, leaving 8 bases of the junction unmatched. From germline, CDR1 is SGHNT and CDR2 YYREEE (reference sequence). The CDR3 protein is CASSFLGLAIPDTQYF. CDR3 coding DNA: TGTGCCAGCAGCTTCTTGGGACTAGCCATTCCAGATACGCAGTATTTT.

This clone was recorded only once. The chain carries TRBV11-2 and TRBJ1-3, with D unclear. This CDR3 has 15 residues. Germline CDR1 and CDR2: SGHAT and FQNNGV. The V and J ends lost 1 base and 0 bases respectively, with 7 bases between them. CDR3 sequence reads: CASSLGWASGNTIYF. DNA for the CDR3: TGTGCCAGCAGCTTAGGGTGGGCCTCTGGAAACACCATATATTTT.

The CDR3, as DNA: TGTGCCAGCAGCCCGCTAGATCAGCCCCAGCATTTT. This gives the protein CASSPLDQPQHF. The chain uses TRBV7-9 and TRBJ1-5; D not resolved. The CDR3 has 12 residues. Germline V gene data show CDR1 as SEHNR and CDR2 as FQNEAQ (reference sequence). Trimming removed 5 bases from V and 5 bases from J, with 7 bases in between.

J is TRBJ2-5 and V is TRBV7-9; 9 nucleotides match TRBD2. The V and J ends lost 3 bases and 5 bases, in that order; junction bases with no gene match: 4. The germline V gene encodes CDR1 SEHNR and CDR2 FQNEAQ (reference sequence). The CDR3 loop spans 14 amino acids. The CDR3 region has the DNA TGTGCCAGCAGCTTGTTAGCGGGAGTGGAGACCCAGTACTTC. Encoded protein: CASSLLAGVETQYF. Variable domain in full (rest from reference TRBV7-9 and TRBJ2-5): DTGVSQNPRHKITKRGQNVTFRCDPISEHNRLYWYRQTLGQGPEFLTYFQNEAQLEKSRLLSDRFSAERPKGSFSTLEIQRTEQGDSAMYLCASSLLAGVETQYFGPGTRLLVL.

This chain joins TRBV2 and TRBJ1-5, with 8 nucleotides matching TRBD1. Germline lookup yields CDR1 SNHLY and CDR2 FYNNEI. V shed 6 bases and J 4 bases; nucleotides not matched to a gene: 8. This CDR3 comprises 15 residues. The CDR3 is CASSRQGLGNQPQHF. The CDR3 DNA sequence: TGTGCCAGCAGCCGACAGGGGTTGGGGAATCAGCCCCAGCATTTT.

CDR3 protein: CASTTDRDSGYTF. In DNA, the CDR3 is TGTGCCAGCACCACGGACAGGGACTCTGGCTACACCTTC. V usage is TRBV28 and J usage is TRBJ1-2, with 8 bases aligning to TRBD1. The V gene end was trimmed by 7 bases and the J gene end by 7 bases; junction bases not matched to a gene: 8. This CDR3 is 13 amino acids long. Germline values: CDR1 MDHEN, CDR2 SYDVKM.